Below are 32 T cell receptor beta chains sequenced from a single sample in a study of blood T cell repertoires in COVID-19. The assay was immunoSEQ multiplex PCR, and TCRdb's table has in-frame clones only and misses some. The sample lists roughly 290,000 clones, approximately 87% seen once, with about 7.8% in the top ten. Material: peripheral blood. Receptors originate from a woman aged 45 to 65 who had recovered from COVID-19.

The chain combines TRBV10-3 with TRBJ2-3; no definite D call. This CDR3 contains 13 residues. Trimming left V 3 bases short and J 4 bases short, with 8 bases between. The V gene's germline CDR1 is ENHRY and CDR2 SYGVKD. The DNA for the CDR3 is TGTGCCATCAGTGATCGGAGCCCAGATACGCAGTATTTT. This translates into CAISDRSPDTQYF.

The gene calls are TRBV5-1 and TRBJ2-6, with D perhaps matching TRBD1 (6 bases). Deletions cut 5 bases from V and 3 bases from J, with 12 bases between. The CDR3 spans 15 residues. Germline values: CDR1 SGHRS, CDR2 YFSETQ. CDR3 DNA sequence: TGCGCCAGCAGTATAACAGGGAGTGGGGCCAACGTCCTGACTTTC. Its translation is CASSITGSGANVLTF. Full variable domain (missing parts from reference TRBV5-1 and TRBJ2-6): KAGVTQTPRYLIKTRGQQVTLSCSPISGHRSVSWYQQTPGQGLQFLFEYFSETQRNKGNFPGRFSGRQFSNSRSEMNVSTLELGDSALYLCASSITGSGANVLTFGAGSRLTVL.

V gene TRBV13 combines with J gene TRBJ2-1; TRBD1 matches at 7 bases. The germline V gene has CDR1 PRHDT and CDR2 FYEKMQ (reference sequence). With 5 bases clipped from V and 4 bases from J, the junction kept 8 bases outside the gene matches. This CDR3 comprises 15 residues. CDR3 sequence: CASSPGDSKYNEQFF. The CDR3, as DNA: TGTGCCAGCAGCCCAGGGGACAGCAAATACAATGAGCAGTTCTTC. Based on the CDR3 plus reference TRBV13 and TRBJ2-1, the full variable domain is AAGVIQSPRHLIKEKRETATLKCYPIPRHDTVYWYQQGPGQDPQFLISFYEKMQSDKGSIPDRFSAQQFSDYHSELNMSSLELGDSALYFCASSPGDSKYNEQFFGPGTRLTVL.

The J gene is TRBJ2-7, the V gene TRBV10-3, with D possibly matching TRBD1 (6 bases). Germline values: CDR1 ENHRY, CDR2 SYGVKD. The CDR3 is 14 residues long. Trimming pared 6 bases from V and 5 bases from J, leaving 17 bases between. CDR3 nucleotides: TGTGCCATCAGCCCCGCTAGGGGGAGCGACGAGCAGTACTTC. Translation: CAISPARGSDEQYF.

The rearrangement uses TRBV5-4 and TRBJ2-5; D gene uncertain. The V gene lost 4 bases and the J gene lost 1 base, with 11 bases spanning the gap. CDR1 and CDR2 from the germline V gene are SGHNT and YYREEE (reference sequence). The CDR3 is made up of 14 amino acids. The CDR3 bases are TGTGCCAGCAGCGAGGTGGCCACCCAAGAGACCCAGTACTTC. It encodes CASSEVATQETQYF.

The gene calls are TRBV7-9 and TRBJ1-1, with a weak D call TRBD1 (6 bases). V lost 5 bases to trimming and J lost 3 bases, with 10 bases between them. The CDR3 is made up of 13 amino acids. Germline CDR1 reads SEHNR; CDR2 reads FQNEAQ (reference sequence). The CDR3 DNA reads TGTGCCAGCAGCCCCGAGGGGGACACTGAAGCTTTCTTT. Its translation is CASSPEGDTEAFF.

This clone was seen only a few times. CDR3 nucleotides: TGCAGTGCTAGTGATCCGGGACTCAGCTCCTACAATGAGCAGTTCTTC. Encoded protein: CSASDPGLSSYNEQFF. The chain has TRBV20-1 and TRBJ2-1; possible D gene TRBD2, 6 bases. Trimming took off 3 bases at V and 0 bases at J, with 15 bases between the two ends. Germline values: CDR1 DFQATT, CDR2 SNEGSKA (reference sequence). The CDR3 sequence is 16 residues long.

The chain uses TRBV4-1 and TRBJ1-6, with D perhaps matching TRBD1 (5 bases). Germline-derived CDR1 and CDR2 are MGHRA and YSYEKL. Trimming stripped 4 bases from V and 7 bases from J, with 11 bases between. CDR3 size: 14 residues. CDR3 bases: TGCGCCAGCAGCCCGGACCGACAGAATTCACCCCTCCACTTT. Amino acid sequence: CASSPDRQNSPLHF.

J is TRBJ2-1 and V is TRBV3-1 (or the pseudogene TRBV3-2); D remains ambiguous. Trimming took off 5 bases at V and 2 bases at J, with 13 bases between the two ends. In germline, CDR1 is LGHDT, CDR2 YNNKEL (reference sequence). The CDR3 is 15 amino acids. CDR3 sequence reads: CASSAAEPPYNEQFF. In DNA form, the CDR3 reads TGTGCCAGCAGCGCCGCGGAGCCCCCCTACAATGAGCAGTTCTTC.

The V and J genes are TRBV27 and TRBJ2-2, with 7 bases fitting TRBD2. CDR1 is MNHEY, CDR2 SMNVEV, per germline (reference sequence). The junction had 5 bases not matched to a gene; V was cut back by 2 bases and J by 5 bases. The CDR3 runs 15 residues. In DNA form, the CDR3 reads TGTGCCAGCAGTTTACGCGGGGGACTGACCGGGGAGCTGTTTTTT. Its protein product is CASSLRGGLTGELFF.

A remark on this clone: In the same sample, other DNA sequences code for this CDR3. The V and J genes are TRBV7-3 and TRBJ2-1; 12 nucleotides agree with TRBD2. There are 14 residues in the CDR3. The germline V gene encodes CDR1 SGHTA and CDR2 FQGTGA. With 4 bases clipped from V and 7 bases from J, the junction kept 2 bases outside the gene matches. DNA for the CDR3: TGTGCCAGCAGCTCTAGCGGGAGGGGGAATGAGCAGTTCTTC. Translating it yields CASSSSGRGNEQFF.

The chain joins TRBV12-5 to TRBJ1-6, with 8 bases that match TRBD1. The CDR3 extends over 16 amino acids. The junction had 8 bases not matched to a gene; V was cut back by 1 base and J by 9 bases. Germline V gives CDR1 LGHNT, CDR2 FRNRAP. CDR3 nucleotide sequence: TGTGCTAGTGGTTTGGGCGGGGACCAGGGGGCTTCACCCCTCCACTTT. This codes for CASGLGGDQGASPLHF.

The V and J genes are TRBV10-3 and TRBJ1-3; TRBD1 agrees at 7 bases. The CDR3 runs to 14 residues. Germline trimming cut 6 bases from V and 2 bases from J; bases unmatched to any gene: 4. The V gene's germline CDR1 is ENHRY and CDR2 SYGVKD. The CDR3: CAIRKQGAGNTIYF. The CDR3 nucleotides are TGTGCCATCAGAAAGCAGGGGGCTGGAAACACCATATATTTT.

The V call is TRBV5-6, the J call TRBJ1-1; tentative D call: TRBD1 (6 bases). Looked up from germline, CDR1 is SGHDT and CDR2 is YYEEEE. The CDR3 is 13 amino acids. Between the trimmed V and J ends, which lost 4 bases and 9 bases, there was a span of 16 bases. The CDR3: CASSLRGPTQAFF. CDR3 nucleotide sequence: TGTGCCAGCAGCCTCAGGGGCCCCACACAAGCTTTCTTT.

This chain uses TRBV24-1 with TRBJ1-5; D might be TRBD1 (5 bases). Trimming stripped 6 bases from V and 6 bases from J, with 14 bases between. This CDR3 is built from 14 residues. The germline gives CDR1 KGHDR, CDR2 SFDVKD. The CDR3 DNA reads TGTGCCACCAGTTCCAGGGCCGGGTTTCAGCCCCAGCATTTT. Its translation: CATSSRAGFQPQHF.

The genes are TRBV6-2 or TRBV6-3 and TRBJ2-1; 15 bases agree with TRBD2. The CDR3 extends over 16 amino acids. V dropped 4 bases and J dropped 8; count of bases not matched to a gene: 6. Germline CDR1 is MNHEY and CDR2 is SVGEGT. CDR3 residues: CASSFPGLAGGHEQFF. CDR3 coding DNA: TGTGCCAGCAGTTTCCCGGGACTAGCGGGAGGCCATGAGCAGTTCTTC.

This chain uses TRBV9 with TRBJ2-5; perhaps TRBD1 as D (5 bases). The length of the CDR3 is 14 residues. Germline CDR1 is SGDLS and CDR2 is YYNGEE. V was pared by 0 bases and J by 1 base, with 7 bases between. The CDR3 bases are TGTGCCAGCAGCGTAGGCAGGGTCCAAGAGACCCAGTACTTC. Translating gives CASSVGRVQETQYF.

The V gene is TRBV20-1, the J gene TRBJ1-2; a weak D match, TRBD1 (5 bases). The CDR3 is 10 residues long. The V and J ends lost 5 bases and 4 bases respectively, with 5 bases between them. Germline loops: CDR1 DFQATT, CDR2 SNEGSKA (reference sequence). The CDR3 sequence: CSAGAYGYTF. In DNA, the CDR3 is TGCAGTGCTGGGGCCTATGGCTACACCTTC.

This clone was recorded once. This same CDR3 is encoded by further DNA sequences in the sample. The genes are TRBV7-2 and TRBJ1-6, with D unclear. Germline V gene lookup returns CDR1 SGHTA and CDR2 FQGNSA. The CDR3 runs to 14 residues. V lost 2 bases and J 11 bases, leaving 13 bases between the germline ends. The CDR3, as DNA: TGTGCCAGCAGCTTACGCCCACGGGAGGCACCCCTCCACTTT. It encodes CASSLRPREAPLHF.

V is TRBV23-1 and J is TRBJ2-1, with 7 bases lining up with TRBD2. TRBV23-1 is treated as an ORF (open reading frame) with a function not yet certain. This CDR3 region has 15 residues. V shed 5 bases and J 7 bases; nucleotides not matched to a gene: 11. The chain's CDR3 is CASSVCSGVSNEQFF. The CDR3, as DNA: TGCGCCAGCAGTGTTTGCAGCGGGGTGTCGAATGAGCAGTTCTTC.

The rearrangement joins TRBV10-2 to TRBJ1-6, with D hard to call. CDR3 length equals 13 residues. Trimming stripped 3 bases from V and 7 bases from J, with 7 bases between. CDR1 WSHSY and CDR2 SAAADI come from the germline V gene. CDR3 DNA sequence: TGCGCCAGCAGTGATGCCCAGAATTCACCCCTCCACTTT. Protein product: CASSDAQNSPLHF.

The chain is built from TRBV28 and TRBJ1-5, with 8 bases identical to TRBD1. Germline values: CDR1 MDHEN, CDR2 SYDVKM. J lost 0 bases, V lost 2 bases, and 6 bases had no gene match. The CDR3 consists of 17 residues. The DNA for the CDR3 is TGTGCCAGCAGTTTACACAGACAGGGGAATAGCAATCAGCCCCAGCATTTT. This encodes CASSLHRQGNSNQPQHF.

V and J are TRBV2 and TRBJ2-3; D ambiguous. CDR3 length: 12 amino acids. Trimming took off 5 bases at V and 4 bases at J, with 7 bases between the two ends. The germline V gene has CDR1 SNHLY and CDR2 FYNNEI. The CDR3 reads CASSLAPDTQYF. CDR3 coding DNA: TGTGCCAGCAGTTTGGCCCCAGATACGCAGTATTTT.

The chain joins TRBV9 to TRBJ2-3; a possible D gene is TRBD2 (5 bases). The CDR3 is 14 amino acids. Germline values: CDR1 SGDLS, CDR2 YYNGEE. The germline V and J ends were trimmed by 0 bases and 3 bases, with 8 bases remaining between them. The CDR3 protein is CASSVDGDTDTQYF. In DNA form, the CDR3 reads TGTGCCAGCAGCGTAGACGGGGATACAGATACGCAGTATTTT.

The chain uses TRBV18 and TRBJ1-6, with D perhaps TRBD1 (6 bases). CDR1 and CDR2 (germline): KGHSH, LQKENI. This CDR3 is built from 14 residues. V was trimmed by 3 bases and J by 10 bases, leaving 13 bases between them. CDR3 DNA sequence: TGTGCCAGCTCACCTGGCGGGGGCTGGTCACCCCTCCACTTT. It translates to CASSPGGGWSPLHF.

Only one count was recorded for this clone. The CDR3: CASSHLVLYEQYF. Written as DNA, the CDR3 is TGCGCCAGCAGCCACCTAGTTTTGTACGAGCAGTACTTC. The genes are TRBV4-1 and TRBJ2-7; no firm D call. The CDR3 is made up of 13 amino acids. Germline V gene data show CDR1 as MGHRA and CDR2 as YSYEKL. Trimming shortened V by 3 bases and J by 4 bases, and 10 bases separated the two germline ends.

This chain links TRBV7-9 with TRBJ2-1; 7 positions match TRBD2. The CDR3 runs 12 residues. Germline V CDR1 and CDR2: SEHNR, FQNEAQ (reference sequence). The V and J ends lost 5 bases and 10 bases, in that order; junction bases with no gene match: 5. In nucleotides, the CDR3 is TGTGCCAGCAGCGTGACTAGCTTGGAGCAGTTCTTC. Translating gives CASSVTSLEQFF.

The V gene is TRBV4-1, the J gene TRBJ2-1; D is undetermined. Germline assignment: CDR1 MGHRA and CDR2 YSYEKL. The CDR3 loop spans 10 amino acids. The ends were cut back, 8 bases at V and 7 bases at J, with 6 bases in the middle. The CDR3 loop reads CASGRNEQFF. CDR3 coding DNA: TGCGCCAGCGGCAGGAATGAGCAGTTCTTC.

The J gene is TRBJ2-1, the V gene TRBV24-1, with 9 bases that match TRBD2. The CDR3 spans 14 residues. Germline V CDR1 and CDR2: KGHDR, SFDVKD. V was pared by 7 bases and J by 7 bases, with 7 bases of the junction left unmatched. The CDR3 is CATSVAGVGNEQFF. For the CDR3, the DNA is TGTGCCACCAGCGTAGCGGGAGTGGGGAATGAGCAGTTCTTC.

The chain combines TRBV30 with TRBJ2-7; unclear D gene. The germline V and J ends were trimmed by 4 bases and 2 bases, with 18 bases remaining between them. Germline V gene sequence: CDR1 GTSNPN, CDR2 SVGIG (reference sequence). The CDR3 contains 15 residues. The CDR3 loop reads CAWTRGAVYTYEQYF. CDR3 nucleotide sequence: TGTGCCTGGACCAGAGGTGCGGTCTACACCTACGAGCAGTACTTC.

This clone is a singleton in its sample. V and J are TRBV14 and TRBJ2-1, with D unresolved. CDR1 and CDR2 from the germline V gene are SGHDN and FVKESK. Trimming removed 0 bases at V and 0 bases at J, with 6 bases between. The CDR3 is made up of 15 amino acids. CDR3 residues: CASSQDLYSYNEQFF. DNA for the CDR3: TGTGCCAGCAGCCAAGACTTGTACTCCTACAATGAGCAGTTCTTC.

The chain recombines TRBV10-3 with TRBJ1-5; a possible D gene is TRBD1 (5 bases). CDR3 length equals 14 residues. Germline V CDR1 and CDR2: ENHRY, SYGVKD. V lost 4 bases and J lost 1, with 8 bases in between. The CDR3 DNA is TGTGCCATCAGTGCCCAGGGAAGCAATCAGCCCCAGCATTTT. Protein sequence: CAISAQGSNQPQHF.